Listed here are 26 T cell receptor beta chains from one sample, sequenced in a study of vaccination and CD4 T cells after COVID-19. Treatment here: approximately 9-day PBMC culture with coronavirus spike peptide pools or control peptides (ViraFEST assay). Samples of CD4+ T cells were obtained from the unexposed donor before the COVID-19 pandemic (2011-2018). No cognate antigen is known for these TCRs. With the Oncomine TCR Beta short-read assay, DNA from cultured CD4+ T cells was sequenced. Via MiXCR, TCRdb re-called the PCR reads, giving one row per CDR3 protein. Among approximately 2,000 distinct CDR3 sequences listed, approximately 60% were seen once. Sequencing was performed on CD4+ T cells from blood, cultured in vitro. Receptor source: a human donor in good health.

This clonotype occurred once. Here the CDR3 DNA reads TGTGCCAGCAGAGGGGACCCGAGGGGTGAGCAGTTCTTC. It codes for CASRGDPRGEQFF. The chain employs TRBV2 and TRBJ2-1; D is possibly TRBD1 or TRBD2 (5 bases each). The CDR3 contains 13 residues. The germline V gene has CDR1 SNHLY and CDR2 FYNNEI. V shed 6 bases and J shed 9 bases, with 15 bases lying between them.

V and J are TRBV6-5 and TRBJ2-1; TRBD2 might be the D (5 bases). Germline V gives CDR1 MNHEY, CDR2 SVGAGI. The CDR3 totals 17 residues. Trimming removed 0 bases at V and 3 bases at J, with 15 bases between. The DNA for the CDR3 is TGTGCCAGCAGTTACTCTCCTTCCTCAGGAGGCTACAATGAGCAGTTCTTC. Translating it yields CASSYSPSSGGYNEQFF.

Only a few counts were recorded for this clonotype. The rearrangement uses TRBV7-2 and TRBJ1-5, with D unresolved. Germline CDR1 is SGHTA and CDR2 is FQGNSA. Trimming pared 5 bases from V and 4 bases from J, leaving 9 bases between. The CDR3 loop spans 13 amino acids. The CDR3 sequence: CASSPQQNQPQHF. CDR3 DNA sequence: TGTGCCAGCAGCCCCCAGCAGAATCAGCCCCAGCATTTT. Full variable domain (missing parts from reference TRBV7-2 and TRBJ1-5): GAGVSQSPSNKVTEKGKDVELRCDPISGHTALYWYRQSLGQGLEFLIYFQGNSAPDKSGLPSDRFSAERTGGSVSTLTIQRTQQEDSAVYLCASSPQQNQPQHFGDGTRLSIL.

The V call is TRBV20-1, the J call TRBJ1-6; possible D gene TRBD1, 5 bases. Deletions cut 6 bases from V and 7 bases from J, with 22 bases between. Germline V CDR1 and CDR2: DFQATT, SNEGSKA (reference sequence). The CDR3 extends over 16 amino acids. The CDR3 sequence is CSAPNGAVPSNSPLHF. CDR3 DNA: TGCAGTGCCCCTAACGGGGCAGTCCCTTCGAATTCACCCCTCCACTTT.

The V and J genes are TRBV27 and TRBJ2-5; TRBD1 might be the D (5 bases). Germline assignment: CDR1 MNHEY and CDR2 SMNVEV (reference sequence). This CDR3 has 13 amino acids. V dropped 8 bases and J dropped 3 bases, with 13 bases sitting between them. The CDR3 nucleotides read TGTGCCAGCTCCTGGGGCGGTGAAGAGACCCAGTACTTC. The encoded protein is CASSWGGEETQYF.

In its sample, this clonotype was seen a few times. V usage is TRBV6-1 and J usage is TRBJ2-2; 14 nucleotides line up with TRBD2. The CDR3 totals 19 residues. Germline V lookup: CDR1 MNHNS, CDR2 SASEGT. Trimming removed 7 bases from V and 4 bases from J; junction bases left unmatched: 14. As DNA, the CDR3 is TGTGCCAGCAAGGGTGGAGGGACTAGCGGGGGCCGGGGCACCGGGGAGCTGTTTTTT. Protein: CASKGGGTSGGRGTGELFF.

This clonotype was detected only a few times. The chain is built from TRBV6-2 or TRBV6-3 and TRBJ1-2; D unclear. Trimming removed 6 bases at V and 8 bases at J, with 22 bases between. The CDR3 length is 15 residues. The V gene's germline CDR1 is MNHEY and CDR2 SVGEGT. The CDR3 DNA follows: TGTGCCAGCAGCCCCCTAGGGTTCTGGGAAGACGGCTACACCTTC. Its protein is CASSPLGFWEDGYTF.

The rearrangement joins TRBV7-2 to TRBJ1-5; no definite D call. This CDR3 contains 15 residues. V gave up 5 bases and J gave up 0 bases, with 11 bases separating them. Germline CDR1 is SGHTA and CDR2 is FQGNSA. The CDR3 here is CASSPTGYSNQPQHF. DNA of the CDR3: TGTGCCAGCAGCCCGACCGGGTATAGCAATCAGCCCCAGCATTTT.

This clonotype was counted between two and nine times. V usage is TRBV7-9 and J usage is TRBJ1-2; maybe TRBD1 (5 bases). Deletions cut 4 bases from V and 12 bases from J, with 12 bases between. This CDR3 has 11 amino acids. Germline CDR1 and CDR2: SEHNR and FQNEAQ (reference sequence). The CDR3 nucleotides are TGTGCCAGCAGCTCGGGACGGCGCGACACCTTC. Its translation is CASSSGRRDTF.

In this sample, this clonotype turned up a few times. V gene TRBV6-1 combines with J gene TRBJ1-6; 9 positions agree with TRBD1. The J segment lost 0 bases and the V segment lost 4 bases, leaving 1 base of the junction unmatched. The CDR3 has 16 amino acids. Germline lookup yields CDR1 MNHNS and CDR2 SASEGT. This chain's CDR3 is CASSGDRDSYNSPLHF. Written as DNA, the CDR3 is TGTGCCAGCAGTGGGGACAGGGACTCCTATAATTCACCCCTCCACTTT.

J is TRBJ1-5 and V is TRBV2, with D hard to call. Between the trimmed V and J ends, which lost 2 bases and 6 bases, there was a span of 14 bases. Germline V gives CDR1 SNHLY, CDR2 FYNNEI. The CDR3 covers 15 residues. CDR3 bases: TGTGCCAGCAGTGAACTTCGGCCACTTGGTCAGCCCCAGCATTTT. This gives the protein CASSELRPLGQPQHF. Full variable domain (outside the CDR3, taken from reference TRBV2 and TRBJ1-5): EPEVTQTPSHQVTQMGQEVILRCVPISNHLYFYWYRQILGQKVEFLVSFYNNEISEKSEIFDDQFSVERPDGSNFTLKIRSTKLEDSAMYFCASSELRPLGQPQHFGDGTRLSIL.

The genes are TRBV24-1 and TRBJ2-1, with a possible D match to TRBD2 (6 bases). V was trimmed by 2 bases and J by 2 bases, leaving 15 bases between them. CDR3 length: 17 residues. CDR1 is KGHDR and CDR2 is SFDVKD in the germline V gene. The CDR3 coding sequence is TGTGCCACCAGTGATTCAGCTACTAGCCGTCCCTACAATGAGCAGTTCTTC. It translates to CATSDSATSRPYNEQFF.

This chain joins TRBV7-3 and TRBJ2-1; D may be TRBD2 (6 bases). CDR1 is SGHTA, CDR2 FQGTGA, per germline. Trimming shortened V by 2 bases and J by 10 bases, and 15 bases separated the two germline ends. The CDR3 contains 14 residues. CDR3 coding DNA: TGTGCCAGCAGCTTAGGCGCGGGATTCCGGGAGCAGTTCTTC. It specifies CASSLGAGFREQFF. The full variable domain, completed using reference TRBV7-3 and TRBJ2-1, is GAGVSQTPSNKVTEKGKYVELRCDPISGHTALYWYRQSLGQGPEFLIYFQGTGAADDSGLPNDRFFAVRPEGSVSTLKIQRTERGDSAVYLCASSLGAGFREQFFGPGTRLTVL.

The J gene is TRBJ2-5, the V gene TRBV28; D perhaps matches TRBD2 (6 bases). Looked up from germline, CDR1 is MDHEN and CDR2 is SYDVKM. The V end lost 3 bases, the J end lost 2 bases, and 10 bases lay between the germline ends. The CDR3 runs to 14 residues. CDR3 in DNA: TGTGCCAGCAGTTTGACTAGGGCTCAAGAGACCCAGTACTTC. Translation gives CASSLTRAQETQYF.

J is TRBJ1-2 and V is TRBV5-4, with D possibly being TRBD1 (5 bases). CDR1 is SGHNT, CDR2 YYREEE, per germline (reference sequence). This CDR3 has 14 residues. V was trimmed by 5 bases and J by 2 bases, leaving 13 bases between them. CDR3: CASRPLGGNYGYTF. CDR3 DNA sequence: TGTGCCAGCAGGCCACTTGGGGGGAACTATGGCTACACCTTC.

This clonotype was picked up one time. The V and J genes are TRBV10-1 and TRBJ2-3; 11 bases map to TRBD2. V shed 8 bases and J 5 bases; nucleotides not matched to a gene: 3. This CDR3 contains 13 residues. Germline CDR1 reads WNHNN; CDR2 reads SYGVQD (reference sequence). CDR3 sequence reads: CASGLAGGDTQYF. The CDR3 DNA reads TGCGCCAGCGGTCTAGCGGGAGGAGATACGCAGTATTTT.

This clonotype was seen only a few times. V is TRBV6-1 and J is TRBJ1-1; D is ambiguous. CDR1 is MNHNS and CDR2 is SASEGT in the germline V gene. The V end lost 6 bases, the J end lost 7 bases, and 12 bases lay between the germline ends. The CDR3 spans 12 residues. The CDR3: CASRHSRGEAFF. In DNA form, the CDR3 reads TGTGCCAGCAGGCACTCCCGGGGTGAAGCTTTCTTT.

This clonotype turned up a few times. The V and J genes are TRBV5-4 and TRBJ1-1, with 8 bases that match TRBD1. Germline loops: CDR1 SGHNT, CDR2 YYREEE (reference sequence). This CDR3 region has 13 residues. With 4 bases clipped from V and 7 bases from J, the junction kept 6 bases outside the gene matches. The CDR3 region is CASSRDRQGEAFF. The CDR3 DNA sequence: TGTGCCAGCAGCCGGGACAGGCAAGGTGAAGCTTTCTTT.

This clonotype is medium-sized in the sample. The chain carries TRBV10-3 and TRBJ1-2; 9 bases are shared with TRBD1. Germline CDR1 reads ENHRY; CDR2 reads SYGVKD. J gave up 2 bases and V 3 bases, and 13 bases lay outside the gene matches. The CDR3 loop spans 18 amino acids. In nucleotides, the CDR3 is TGTGCCATCAGTGACCCGTACCGCCGGGACAGGGAGAACTATGGCTACACCTTC. This translates into CAISDPYRRDRENYGYTF.

In its sample, this clonotype was seen a few times. The chain joins TRBV7-9 to TRBJ1-1, with TRBD1 as a possible D gene (6 bases). CDR3 length: 16 residues. Germline V gene data show CDR1 as SEHNR and CDR2 as FQNEAQ (reference sequence). Deletions cut 2 bases from V and 1 base from J, with 14 bases between. The CDR3 region has the DNA TGTGCCAGCAGCTTACCTCCCGGGACAACGAACACTGAAGCTTTCTTT. Protein product: CASSLPPGTTNTEAFF.

This clonotype ranks as medium-sized. The chain couples TRBV10-1 to TRBJ2-6; D uncertain. The CDR3 extends over 16 amino acids. Between the trimmed V and J ends, which lost 4 bases and 0 bases, there was a span of 10 bases. Germline CDR1 reads WNHNN; CDR2 reads SYGVQD (reference sequence). CDR3 sequence reads: CASSVERRSGANVLTF. The CDR3, as DNA: TGCGCCAGCAGTGTTGAGCGACGCTCTGGGGCCAACGTCCTGACTTTC.

This clonotype was observed a single time. CDR3 DNA sequence: TGCAGTGCTAGAAACGGGGGGGTATTCACAGATACGCAGTATTTT. It is translated as CSARNGGVFTDTQYF. The chain uses TRBV20-1 and TRBJ2-3; the match to TRBD2 covers 8 bases. V lost 2 bases, J lost 2 bases, and 6 bases stayed unmatched. CDR1 is DFQATT, CDR2 SNEGSKA, per germline (reference sequence). The length of the CDR3 is 15 residues.

This clonotype has only a few counts. This rearrangement joins TRBV20-1 to TRBJ2-7; TRBD2 aligns across 10 bases. The V gene's germline CDR1 is DFQATT and CDR2 SNEGSKA (reference sequence). This CDR3 is built from 16 residues. V lost 5 bases and J lost 4; bases outside the gene matches: 14. The CDR3 is CSAQDPLAGVIYEQYF. DNA for the CDR3: TGCAGTGCTCAGGACCCCCTAGCGGGGGTGATATACGAGCAGTACTTC.

V usage is TRBV20-1 and J usage is TRBJ2-3; perhaps TRBD1 as D (7 bases). Trimming removed 1 base at V and 6 bases at J, with 14 bases between. The germline V gene encodes CDR1 DFQATT and CDR2 SNEGSKA (reference sequence). The CDR3 is 14 amino acids. This CDR3 is CSARVLAGGDTQYF. The CDR3 DNA reads as TGCAGTGCTAGAGTACTGGCAGGGGGGGATACGCAGTATTTT.

The rearrangement links TRBV20-1 to TRBJ2-7; no firm D call. The germline CDR1 and CDR2 sequences are DFQATT and SNEGSKA (reference sequence). V was clipped by 0 bases and J by 0 bases, with 6 bases between them. This CDR3 comprises 13 residues. The CDR3 region is CSARDASSYEQYF. CDR3 coding DNA: TGCAGTGCTAGAGATGCTAGCTCCTACGAGCAGTACTTC.

This CDR3 reads CASSVRIQETQYF. The DNA of the CDR3 is TGTGCCAGTAGTGTTAGGATTCAAGAGACCCAGTACTTC. J is TRBJ2-5 and V is TRBV19; D is uncertain. CDR1 and CDR2 from the germline V gene are LNHDA and SQIVND (reference sequence). V lost 5 bases and J 2 bases, leaving 9 bases between the germline ends. The CDR3 contains 13 residues.